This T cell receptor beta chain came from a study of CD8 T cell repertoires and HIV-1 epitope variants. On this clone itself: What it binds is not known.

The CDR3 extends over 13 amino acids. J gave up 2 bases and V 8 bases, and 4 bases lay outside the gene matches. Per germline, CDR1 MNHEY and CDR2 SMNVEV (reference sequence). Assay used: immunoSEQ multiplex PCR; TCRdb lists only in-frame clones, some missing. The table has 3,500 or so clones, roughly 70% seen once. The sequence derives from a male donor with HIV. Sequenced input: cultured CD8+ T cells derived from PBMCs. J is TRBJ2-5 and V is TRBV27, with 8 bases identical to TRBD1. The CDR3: CASRGTGQETQYF. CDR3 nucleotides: TGTGCCAGCCGGGGGACAGGTCAAGAGACCCAGTACTTC.